A selection of T cell receptor beta chains follows, all from one sample in a study of Graves' ophthalmopathy and Graves' hyperthyroidism. TCRdb reprocessed the multiplex PCR reads with MiXCR, giving one entry per CDR3 protein. The profile shows hundreds of thousands of distinct CDR3 sequences, 20% to 25% of them singletons. Sequencing was done on a sample of peripheral blood. Source of these receptors: a woman aged 18-29 years with stable Graves' hyperthyroidism. Some clones in this sample may be carry-over from other donors' samples. CDR3s include the opening cysteine and the closing phenylalanine or tryptophan. Each record gives: CDR3 DNA, CDR3 protein, V gene, clone size, D gene, CDR3 length, J gene. The D gene is left open where the match is weak. Size tells how often a clone was seen (once, few, many) or the class of an expanded clone, and some rows leave it out.

TGTGCCAGCAGAGGGGGGACAGCGTCGGATCAGCCCCAGCATTTT CASRGGTASDQPQHF TRBV6-5 many TRBD1 15 TRBJ1-5
TGTGCCAGCAGTCCTCAGGGGGTTAACGGGGAGCTGTGTTTT CASSPQGVNGELCF TRBV12-3/TRBV12-4 . TRBD1 14 TRBJ2-2
TGCAGTGCTAGAGCTTTCCGGGGCTTGAACACTGAAGCTTTCTTT CSARAFRGLNTEAFF TRBV20-1 many . 15 TRBJ1-1
TGTGCCAGCAGCGACACCGGGACAGTGTTCTATGGCTACACCTTC CASSDTGTVFYGYTF TRBV7-9 . TRBD1 15 TRBJ1-2
TGTGCCAGCAGCTTTCTCTCTCCAGATTATAATTCACCCCTCCACTTT CASSFLSPDYNSPLHF TRBV7-9 . . 16 TRBJ1-6
TGTGCCAGCACAGAGACAGGGGATCGGACCGGGGAGCTGTTTTTT CASTETGDRTGELFF TRBV6-2/TRBV6-3 . TRBD1 15 TRBJ2-2
TGTGCCAGCAGTCTCCCCGGGGGCGAAGAGACCCAGTACTTC CASSLPGGEETQYF TRBV28 many . 14 TRBJ2-5
TGTGCCAGCAGTTTGGGCGAGTCCTATGGCTACACCTTC CASSLGESYGYTF TRBV12-3/TRBV12-4 many . 13 TRBJ1-2
TGTGCCAGCAGCCCACAAGGGTTTTATGGCTACACCTTC CASSPQGFYGYTF TRBV7-2 many . 13 TRBJ1-2
TGTGCCAGCAGTTACTCGTTGGCGACTGAAGCTTTCTTT CASSYSLATEAFF TRBV6-5 . . 13 TRBJ1-1
TGTGCCAGCAGCCCAGCAGCGGGCTATGGCTACACCTTC CASSPAAGYGYTF TRBV2 . . 13 TRBJ1-2
TGTGCCAGCAGGGGGCCGGACACTGAAGCTTTCTTT CASRGPDTEAFF TRBV12-3/TRBV12-4 . . 12 TRBJ1-1
TGTGCCAGCAGTTCCAAAGCGATCGAGCAGTACTTC CASSSKAIEQYF TRBV6-2/TRBV6-3 many . 12 TRBJ2-7
TGTGCCAGCAGTTTGAGATTGGCGGGGACTAGCAATCAGCCCCAGCATTTT CASSLRLAGTSNQPQHF TRBV12-3/TRBV12-4 many . 17 TRBJ1-5
TGTGCCAGCAGCGTAGGCGAAGAGCGGCAGCCCCAGCATTTT CASSVGEERQPQHF TRBV9 many . 14 TRBJ1-5
TGTGCCAGTAGTATACAGCCCTATAGCAATCAGCCCCAGCATTTT CASSIQPYSNQPQHF TRBV19 . . 15 TRBJ1-5
TGCGCCAGCAGACCTGGGACTAGCGGGGTAGTTGGCTTGGTGGAGACCCAGTACTTC CASRPGTSGVVGLVETQYF TRBV5-1 many TRBD2 19 TRBJ2-5
TGTGCCAGCAGTTACCTACCAGGGGATAATTCACCCCTCCACTTT CASSYLPGDNSPLHF TRBV6-2/TRBV6-3 . . 15 TRBJ1-6
TGTGCCAGCTCACCACCTCCGACAACGGTGAACACTGAAGCTTTCTTT CASSPPPTTVNTEAFF TRBV18 . . 16 TRBJ1-1
TGCGCCAGCAGTGAGACAGGGACTAACTATGGCTACACCTTC CASSETGTNYGYTF TRBV10-1 many . 14 TRBJ1-2
TGTGCCAGCACGGCTTTGGCAGGTCGGAACTATGGCTACACCTTC CASTALAGRNYGYTF TRBV6-1 . . 15 TRBJ1-2
TGCAGTGCAGGCCAAGGGATGAACACTGAAGCTTTCTTT CSAGQGMNTEAFF TRBV20-1 many . 13 TRBJ1-1
TGCAGCGTTGGCCCCTGGACGCCCGGCGGGCATGGCTACACCTTC CSVGPWTPGGHGYTF TRBV29-1 many . 15 TRBJ1-2
TGCAGTGCTAGACCCCTTCGGACTGAAGCTTTCTTT CSARPLRTEAFF TRBV20-1 . . 12 TRBJ1-1
TGTGCCAGCAGCTTCGTCCTCCTAGCGGGGGATTTCGAGCAGTACTTC CASSFVLLAGDFEQYF TRBV13 . TRBD2 16 TRBJ2-7
TGTGCCAGCAGGGACAGGGTGAACACTGAAGCTTTCTTT CASRDRVNTEAFF TRBV2 many TRBD1 13 TRBJ1-1
TGTGCCAGCAGCGCAGGGGGTGGTAGGGCAGATACGCAGTATTTT CASSAGGGRADTQYF TRBV9 . TRBD1 15 TRBJ2-3
TGTGCCAGCAGTCGCGGGGACTTTTTCTCCCACGAGCAGTACTTC CASSRGDFFSHEQYF TRBV6-2/TRBV6-3 few . 15 TRBJ2-7
TGTGCCAGCAGCCCACCCGTGACAGGGGGAGCGCAGTACTTC CASSPPVTGGAQYF TRBV12-3/TRBV12-4 few TRBD1 14 TRBJ2-7
TGTGCCAGCAGCCAAGGGACCGCGACCGGGGAGCTGTTTTTT CASSQGTATGELFF TRBV3-1 few . 14 TRBJ2-2
TGTGCCAGCAGTTTTTTAGGGGGTCAAGAGACCCAGTACTTC CASSFLGGQETQYF TRBV12-3/TRBV12-4 many . 14 TRBJ2-5
TGTGCCAGCAAGCGCCAGGCGGGGTCGGGCTACACCTTC CASKRQAGSGYTF TRBV6-2/TRBV6-3 many . 13 TRBJ1-2
TGTGCCAGCAGCTTAGTCGTCTCGGTCAAAAACATTCAGTACTTC CASSLVVSVKNIQYF TRBV7-2 many . 15 TRBJ2-4
TGTGCCAGCAGTTGGAAGAGGGAGACCCAGTACTTC CASSWKRETQYF TRBV12-3/TRBV12-4 once . 12 TRBJ2-5
TGCAGTGCTAACGGGGGGGGAAACATTAAGTACTTC CSANGGGNIKYF TRBV20-1 few TRBD2 12 TRBJ2-4
TGTGCCAGCAGACAGGGGACGAACACCGGGGAGCTGTTTTTT CASRQGTNTGELFF TRBV25-1 many TRBD1 14 TRBJ2-2
TGTGCCAGCAGCCCCACAGGGATTGACTATGGCTACACCTTC CASSPTGIDYGYTF TRBV11-2 . . 14 TRBJ1-2
TGTGCCAGCAACCAGCTCGGGGAGCTGTTTTTT CASNQLGELFF TRBV6-1 . . 11 TRBJ2-2
TGCGCCAGCAGCTTTGGGCCCACTAGCGGGCAAGAGACCCAGTACTTC CASSFGPTSGQETQYF TRBV5-1 many TRBD2 16 TRBJ2-5
TGCGCCAGCAGCTGGGGTCGGTTGGCCACCAACGGAGGCACTGAAGCTTGCTTT CASSWGRLATNGGTEACF TRBV5-1 . . 18 TRBJ1-1
TGTGCCAGCAGCGTAGAAGCAGGGCACTACGGCTACACCTTC CASSVEAGHYGYTF TRBV9 many . 14 TRBJ1-2
TGTGCCAGCAGCTTGTGGGGGGCAGGGACTGAAGCTTTCTTT CASSLWGAGTEAFF TRBV5-4 few . 14 TRBJ1-1
TGTGCCAGTAGCCCAACAGGTCGTAACCAAGAGACCCAGTACTTC CASSPTGRNQETQYF TRBV19 many . 15 TRBJ2-5
TGTGCCAGCAGTTACTCGACGAATTCGGGACTAACCTACGAGCAGTACTTC CASSYSTNSGLTYEQYF TRBV6-5 many TRBD2 17 TRBJ2-7
TGTGCCAGCAGTTCCCAGGGGAATCGAGCTTTCTTT CASSSQGNRAFF TRBV28 many . 12 TRBJ1-1